The 17 T cell receptor beta chains in this list originate from one sample, sequenced in a study of vaccination effects on CD4 cells after COVID-19. Sequenced by immunoSEQ multiplex PCR; TCRdb stores in-frame clones only, minus some. The sample shows 50,000 to 75,000 clones, more than 60% of them seen only once. The authors isolated CD4+ T cells after 9 to 10 days of culture. For these receptors, no antigen is known. Sequencing used CD4+ T cells from PBMCs cultured without peptide, obtained before COVID-19 vaccination. The receptors shown here come from a human donor who had a prior SARS-CoV-2 infection.

The chain is built from TRBV6-6 and TRBJ2-2, with TRBD2 matching over 7 bases. Per the germline V gene, CDR1 is MNHNY and CDR2 is SVGAGI (reference sequence). The V gene end was trimmed by 7 bases and the J gene end by 1 base; junction bases not matched to a gene: 3. The CDR3 consists of 14 residues. The CDR3 coding sequence is TGTGCCAGCAAGTCGGGAGGGAACACCGGGGAGCTGTTTTTT. This translates into CASKSGGNTGELFF.

This clone was found a few times. The chain uses TRBV7-8 and TRBJ2-6; 9 nucleotides line up with TRBD2. The CDR3 extends over 19 amino acids. Trimming cost V 1 base and J 0 bases; bases outside gene matches: 7. CDR1 and CDR2 (germline): SGHVS, FQNEAQ. The CDR3 reads CASSLVILAGYSGANVLTF. The CDR3 bases are TGTGCCAGCAGCTTAGTCATCCTAGCGGGATACTCTGGGGCCAACGTCCTGACTTTC. The full variable domain, with the rest looked up from reference TRBV7-8 and TRBJ2-6, is GAGVSQSPRYKVAKRGQDVALRCDPISGHVSLFWYQQALGQGPEFLTYFQNEAQLDKSGLPSDRFFAERPEGSVSTLKIQRTQQEDSAVYLCASSLVILAGYSGANVLTFGAGSRLTVL.

The V gene is TRBV5-5, the J gene TRBJ1-5; unclear D gene. V was trimmed by 2 bases and J by 7 bases, leaving 16 bases between them. Germline V gene data show CDR1 as SGHKS and CDR2 as YYEKEE (reference sequence). The CDR3 length is 15 residues. CDR3 bases: TGTGCCAGCAGCTTCAGTGGGGTGATAGCCCAGCCCCAGCATTTT. Its protein is CASSFSGVIAQPQHF.

The J gene is TRBJ2-5, the V gene TRBV29-1, with 10 positions matching TRBD1. The V segment lost 6 bases and the J segment 4 bases; nucleotides outside the gene matches: 14. Per germline, CDR1 SQVTM and CDR2 ANQGSEA. The CDR3 loop spans 16 amino acids. The CDR3 DNA is TGCAGCGTGGGCTCACGGGACAGGGGTTTTGGAGAGACCCAGTACTTC. This gives the protein CSVGSRDRGFGETQYF.

V usage is TRBV9 and J usage is TRBJ2-3; no reliable D call. The germline V gene has CDR1 SGDLS and CDR2 YYNGEE. The CDR3 totals 14 residues. V was pared by 2 bases and J by 1 base, with 8 bases between. DNA for the CDR3: TGTGCCAGCAGCGTTAGGTTTGGCACAGATACGCAGTATTTT. The encoded protein is CASSVRFGTDTQYF.

J is TRBJ2-7 and V is TRBV3-1 (or the pseudogene TRBV3-2); either TRBD1 or TRBD2 may fit D (5 bases each). Germline V gene data show CDR1 as LGHDT and CDR2 as YNNKEL (reference sequence). V lost 6 bases to trimming and J lost 6 bases, with 15 bases between them. This CDR3 spans 13 amino acids. For the CDR3, the DNA is TGTGCCAGCAGTCTCCGGGACGCTTTCGAGCAGTACTTC. Translation: CASSLRDAFEQYF.

The count of this clone is one. The chain couples TRBV6-1 to TRBJ2-7; 10 bases are a match to TRBD1. Germline loops: CDR1 MNHNS, CDR2 SASEGT. CDR3 size: 15 residues. The V gene end was trimmed by 3 bases and the J gene end by 9 bases; junction bases not matched to a gene: 11. This CDR3 reads CASSDGTGAYGGQYF. CDR3 nucleotides: TGTGCCAGCAGTGACGGGACAGGGGCTTATGGGGGGCAGTACTTC.

V usage is TRBV5-6 and J usage is TRBJ1-1; maybe TRBD1 (6 bases). The CDR3 spans 11 residues. Germline values: CDR1 SGHDT, CDR2 YYEEEE. Trimming took 4 bases from V and 7 from J, leaving 8 bases between them. The CDR3 loop is CASSQQGEAFF. CDR3 DNA: TGTGCCAGCAGCCAACAGGGTGAAGCTTTCTTT.

The chain carries TRBV11-3 and TRBJ2-2; 9 nucleotides agree with TRBD2. Germline loops: CDR1 SGHNT, CDR2 YENEEA. The CDR3 covers 16 residues. The J segment lost 3 bases and the V segment lost 5 bases, leaving 7 bases of the junction unmatched. CDR3 protein: CASSHRSSGDTGELFF. The CDR3 DNA reads TGTGCCAGCAGCCATCGGTCTAGCGGGGACACCGGGGAGCTGTTTTTT.

The chain combines TRBV5-4 with TRBJ2-5, with 16 positions matching TRBD2. V trimming: 4 bases; J trimming: 2 bases; junction bases outside the gene matches: 2. This CDR3 has 16 amino acids. Germline V gives CDR1 SGHNT, CDR2 YYREEE (reference sequence). The CDR3 DNA reads TGTGCCAGCAGCGCGGGACTAGCGGGGGGGCAAGAGACCCAGTACTTC. It translates to CASSAGLAGGQETQYF.

The count of this clone is one. This chain connects TRBV6-6 to TRBJ2-1; TRBD2 aligns across 8 bases. The CDR3 runs to 15 residues. The junction had 9 bases not matched to a gene; V was cut back by 6 bases and J by 5 bases. Germline V CDR1 and CDR2: MNHNY, SVGAGI (reference sequence). This chain's CDR3 is CASSQRLATNNEQFF. Written as DNA, the CDR3 is TGTGCCAGCAGCCAACGACTAGCGACGAACAATGAGCAGTTCTTC.

This clone was detected a few times. The chain joins TRBV3-1 (or the pseudogene TRBV3-2) to TRBJ1-2, with D unresolved. The germline V gene encodes CDR1 LGHDT and CDR2 YNNKEL (reference sequence). The CDR3 runs to 12 residues. Trimming took off 1 base at V and 5 bases at J, with 5 bases between the two ends. In DNA, the CDR3 is TGTGCCAGCAGCCAAGCCGGATATGGCTACACCTTC. It codes for CASSQAGYGYTF.

V and J are TRBV2 and TRBJ2-5, with 10 bases that match TRBD2. Germline V lookup: CDR1 SNHLY, CDR2 FYNNEI. The J segment lost 5 bases and the V segment lost 5 bases, leaving 5 bases of the junction unmatched. The CDR3 runs 14 residues. The CDR3 DNA sequence: TGTGCCAGCAGTTCAGCGGGGGGGCACGAGACCCAGTACTTC. This codes for CASSSAGGHETQYF.

The chain couples TRBV2 to TRBJ2-7; D ambiguous. The CDR3 consists of 13 residues. V was cut by 9 bases and J by 0 bases, with 12 bases left in between. Germline V gene lookup returns CDR1 SNHLY and CDR2 FYNNEI. The CDR3 DNA follows: TGTGCCAGGACGGACGGCCGCTCCTACGAGCAGTACTTC. Translated, it gives CARTDGRSYEQYF. Using reference TRBV2 and TRBJ2-7 for the parts outside the CDR3, the full variable domain is EPEVTQTPSHQVTQMGQEVILRCVPISNHLYFYWYRQILGQKVEFLVSFYNNEISEKSEIFDDQFSVERPDGSNFTLKIRSTKLEDSAMYFCARTDGRSYEQYFGPGTRLTVT.

This chain connects TRBV29-1 to TRBJ1-4; D is unclear. Germline CDR1 and CDR2: SQVTM and ANQGSEA. CDR3 length: 14 residues. Between the trimmed V and J ends, which lost 6 bases and 2 bases, there was a span of 13 bases. DNA for the CDR3: TGCAGCGTCGCCAATCTGGGGACTAATGAAAAACTGTTTTTT. It encodes CSVANLGTNEKLFF.

The rearrangement links TRBV19 to TRBJ2-3; 12 bases agree with TRBD2. With 7 bases clipped from V and 4 bases from J, the junction kept 9 bases outside the gene matches. The CDR3 covers 16 residues. CDR1 is LNHDA, CDR2 SQIVND, per germline (reference sequence). CDR3 bases: TGTGCCAGTACAAGTCTAGCGGGGGGGCGGGCAGATACGCAGTATTTT. Protein sequence: CASTSLAGGRADTQYF.

In this sample, this clone turned up a few times. The rearrangement uses TRBV7-2 and TRBJ2-7; 7 nucleotides align to TRBD1. The CDR3 has 14 residues. Per germline, CDR1 SGHTA and CDR2 FQGNSA. Trimming cost V 5 bases and J 4 bases; bases outside gene matches: 8. The chain's CDR3 is CASSATGAAYEQYF. The CDR3 bases are TGTGCCAGCAGCGCCACAGGGGCCGCGTACGAGCAGTACTTC.